What follows describes a single T cell receptor (beta chain). The antigen is unknown. Vbeta (60) and Jbeta (13) primers were used in the PCR. Method: immunoSEQ multiplex PCR; TCRdb's copy keeps in-frame clones and lacks some. The sample gives some 120,000 clones, more than 8% of which show up once; 4.5% to 6% is in the top ten. This entry belongs to a study of cytomegalovirus exposure and HLA in healthy donors. Study conclusions and caveats: The authors assumed roughly uniform sequencing depth across donors for presence/absence analyses. Analysis was performed later, and it showed HLA-associated TCR beta chains to be more clonally expanded than equally common others.

Trimming removed 1 base from V and 1 base from J, with 7 bases in between. The CDR3 has 14 amino acids. Germline values: CDR1 SEHNR, CDR2 FQNEAQ (reference sequence). The material sequenced was PBMCs. This TCR came from a man in his forties in good health and CMV-seronegative. The V gene is TRBV7-9, the J gene TRBJ1-1, with TRBD1 as a possible D gene (6 bases). Here the CDR3 reads CASSLGGRNTEAFF. CDR3 coding DNA: TGTGCCAGCAGCTTAGGGGGGCGGAACACTGAAGCTTTCTTT.